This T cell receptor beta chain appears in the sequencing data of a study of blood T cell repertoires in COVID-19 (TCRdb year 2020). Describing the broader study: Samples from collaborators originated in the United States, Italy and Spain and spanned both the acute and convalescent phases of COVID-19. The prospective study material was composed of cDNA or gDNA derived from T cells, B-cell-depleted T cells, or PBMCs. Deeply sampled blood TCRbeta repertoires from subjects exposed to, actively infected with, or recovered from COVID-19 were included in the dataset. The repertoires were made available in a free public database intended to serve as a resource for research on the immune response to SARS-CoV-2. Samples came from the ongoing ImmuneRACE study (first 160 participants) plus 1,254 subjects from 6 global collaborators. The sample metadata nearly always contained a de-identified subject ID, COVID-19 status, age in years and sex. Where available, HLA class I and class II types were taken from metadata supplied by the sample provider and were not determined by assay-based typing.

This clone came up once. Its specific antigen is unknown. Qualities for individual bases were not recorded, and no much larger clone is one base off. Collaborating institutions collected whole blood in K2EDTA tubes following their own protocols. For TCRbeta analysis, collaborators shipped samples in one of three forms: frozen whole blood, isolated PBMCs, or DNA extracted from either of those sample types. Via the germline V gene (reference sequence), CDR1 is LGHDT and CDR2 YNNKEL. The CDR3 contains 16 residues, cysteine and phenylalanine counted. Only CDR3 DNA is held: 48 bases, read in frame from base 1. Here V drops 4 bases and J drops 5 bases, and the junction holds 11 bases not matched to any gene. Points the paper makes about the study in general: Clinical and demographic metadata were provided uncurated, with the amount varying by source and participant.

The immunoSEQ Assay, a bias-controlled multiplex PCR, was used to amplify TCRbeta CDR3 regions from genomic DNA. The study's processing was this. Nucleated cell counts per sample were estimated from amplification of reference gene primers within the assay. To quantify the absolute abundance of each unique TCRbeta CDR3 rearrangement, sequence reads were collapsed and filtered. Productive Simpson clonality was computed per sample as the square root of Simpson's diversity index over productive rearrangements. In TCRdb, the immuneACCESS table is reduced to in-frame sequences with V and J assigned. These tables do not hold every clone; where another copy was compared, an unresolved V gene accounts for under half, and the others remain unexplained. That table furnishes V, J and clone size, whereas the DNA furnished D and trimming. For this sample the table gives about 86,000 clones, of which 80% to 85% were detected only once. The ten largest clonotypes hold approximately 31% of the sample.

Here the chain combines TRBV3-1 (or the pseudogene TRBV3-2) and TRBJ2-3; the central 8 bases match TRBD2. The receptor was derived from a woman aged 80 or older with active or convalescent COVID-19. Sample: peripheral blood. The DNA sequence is TGTGCCAGCAGCCGCTTGGCGCGGGGGGCCCAAGATACGCAGTATTTT. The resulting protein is CASSRLARGAQDTQYF.